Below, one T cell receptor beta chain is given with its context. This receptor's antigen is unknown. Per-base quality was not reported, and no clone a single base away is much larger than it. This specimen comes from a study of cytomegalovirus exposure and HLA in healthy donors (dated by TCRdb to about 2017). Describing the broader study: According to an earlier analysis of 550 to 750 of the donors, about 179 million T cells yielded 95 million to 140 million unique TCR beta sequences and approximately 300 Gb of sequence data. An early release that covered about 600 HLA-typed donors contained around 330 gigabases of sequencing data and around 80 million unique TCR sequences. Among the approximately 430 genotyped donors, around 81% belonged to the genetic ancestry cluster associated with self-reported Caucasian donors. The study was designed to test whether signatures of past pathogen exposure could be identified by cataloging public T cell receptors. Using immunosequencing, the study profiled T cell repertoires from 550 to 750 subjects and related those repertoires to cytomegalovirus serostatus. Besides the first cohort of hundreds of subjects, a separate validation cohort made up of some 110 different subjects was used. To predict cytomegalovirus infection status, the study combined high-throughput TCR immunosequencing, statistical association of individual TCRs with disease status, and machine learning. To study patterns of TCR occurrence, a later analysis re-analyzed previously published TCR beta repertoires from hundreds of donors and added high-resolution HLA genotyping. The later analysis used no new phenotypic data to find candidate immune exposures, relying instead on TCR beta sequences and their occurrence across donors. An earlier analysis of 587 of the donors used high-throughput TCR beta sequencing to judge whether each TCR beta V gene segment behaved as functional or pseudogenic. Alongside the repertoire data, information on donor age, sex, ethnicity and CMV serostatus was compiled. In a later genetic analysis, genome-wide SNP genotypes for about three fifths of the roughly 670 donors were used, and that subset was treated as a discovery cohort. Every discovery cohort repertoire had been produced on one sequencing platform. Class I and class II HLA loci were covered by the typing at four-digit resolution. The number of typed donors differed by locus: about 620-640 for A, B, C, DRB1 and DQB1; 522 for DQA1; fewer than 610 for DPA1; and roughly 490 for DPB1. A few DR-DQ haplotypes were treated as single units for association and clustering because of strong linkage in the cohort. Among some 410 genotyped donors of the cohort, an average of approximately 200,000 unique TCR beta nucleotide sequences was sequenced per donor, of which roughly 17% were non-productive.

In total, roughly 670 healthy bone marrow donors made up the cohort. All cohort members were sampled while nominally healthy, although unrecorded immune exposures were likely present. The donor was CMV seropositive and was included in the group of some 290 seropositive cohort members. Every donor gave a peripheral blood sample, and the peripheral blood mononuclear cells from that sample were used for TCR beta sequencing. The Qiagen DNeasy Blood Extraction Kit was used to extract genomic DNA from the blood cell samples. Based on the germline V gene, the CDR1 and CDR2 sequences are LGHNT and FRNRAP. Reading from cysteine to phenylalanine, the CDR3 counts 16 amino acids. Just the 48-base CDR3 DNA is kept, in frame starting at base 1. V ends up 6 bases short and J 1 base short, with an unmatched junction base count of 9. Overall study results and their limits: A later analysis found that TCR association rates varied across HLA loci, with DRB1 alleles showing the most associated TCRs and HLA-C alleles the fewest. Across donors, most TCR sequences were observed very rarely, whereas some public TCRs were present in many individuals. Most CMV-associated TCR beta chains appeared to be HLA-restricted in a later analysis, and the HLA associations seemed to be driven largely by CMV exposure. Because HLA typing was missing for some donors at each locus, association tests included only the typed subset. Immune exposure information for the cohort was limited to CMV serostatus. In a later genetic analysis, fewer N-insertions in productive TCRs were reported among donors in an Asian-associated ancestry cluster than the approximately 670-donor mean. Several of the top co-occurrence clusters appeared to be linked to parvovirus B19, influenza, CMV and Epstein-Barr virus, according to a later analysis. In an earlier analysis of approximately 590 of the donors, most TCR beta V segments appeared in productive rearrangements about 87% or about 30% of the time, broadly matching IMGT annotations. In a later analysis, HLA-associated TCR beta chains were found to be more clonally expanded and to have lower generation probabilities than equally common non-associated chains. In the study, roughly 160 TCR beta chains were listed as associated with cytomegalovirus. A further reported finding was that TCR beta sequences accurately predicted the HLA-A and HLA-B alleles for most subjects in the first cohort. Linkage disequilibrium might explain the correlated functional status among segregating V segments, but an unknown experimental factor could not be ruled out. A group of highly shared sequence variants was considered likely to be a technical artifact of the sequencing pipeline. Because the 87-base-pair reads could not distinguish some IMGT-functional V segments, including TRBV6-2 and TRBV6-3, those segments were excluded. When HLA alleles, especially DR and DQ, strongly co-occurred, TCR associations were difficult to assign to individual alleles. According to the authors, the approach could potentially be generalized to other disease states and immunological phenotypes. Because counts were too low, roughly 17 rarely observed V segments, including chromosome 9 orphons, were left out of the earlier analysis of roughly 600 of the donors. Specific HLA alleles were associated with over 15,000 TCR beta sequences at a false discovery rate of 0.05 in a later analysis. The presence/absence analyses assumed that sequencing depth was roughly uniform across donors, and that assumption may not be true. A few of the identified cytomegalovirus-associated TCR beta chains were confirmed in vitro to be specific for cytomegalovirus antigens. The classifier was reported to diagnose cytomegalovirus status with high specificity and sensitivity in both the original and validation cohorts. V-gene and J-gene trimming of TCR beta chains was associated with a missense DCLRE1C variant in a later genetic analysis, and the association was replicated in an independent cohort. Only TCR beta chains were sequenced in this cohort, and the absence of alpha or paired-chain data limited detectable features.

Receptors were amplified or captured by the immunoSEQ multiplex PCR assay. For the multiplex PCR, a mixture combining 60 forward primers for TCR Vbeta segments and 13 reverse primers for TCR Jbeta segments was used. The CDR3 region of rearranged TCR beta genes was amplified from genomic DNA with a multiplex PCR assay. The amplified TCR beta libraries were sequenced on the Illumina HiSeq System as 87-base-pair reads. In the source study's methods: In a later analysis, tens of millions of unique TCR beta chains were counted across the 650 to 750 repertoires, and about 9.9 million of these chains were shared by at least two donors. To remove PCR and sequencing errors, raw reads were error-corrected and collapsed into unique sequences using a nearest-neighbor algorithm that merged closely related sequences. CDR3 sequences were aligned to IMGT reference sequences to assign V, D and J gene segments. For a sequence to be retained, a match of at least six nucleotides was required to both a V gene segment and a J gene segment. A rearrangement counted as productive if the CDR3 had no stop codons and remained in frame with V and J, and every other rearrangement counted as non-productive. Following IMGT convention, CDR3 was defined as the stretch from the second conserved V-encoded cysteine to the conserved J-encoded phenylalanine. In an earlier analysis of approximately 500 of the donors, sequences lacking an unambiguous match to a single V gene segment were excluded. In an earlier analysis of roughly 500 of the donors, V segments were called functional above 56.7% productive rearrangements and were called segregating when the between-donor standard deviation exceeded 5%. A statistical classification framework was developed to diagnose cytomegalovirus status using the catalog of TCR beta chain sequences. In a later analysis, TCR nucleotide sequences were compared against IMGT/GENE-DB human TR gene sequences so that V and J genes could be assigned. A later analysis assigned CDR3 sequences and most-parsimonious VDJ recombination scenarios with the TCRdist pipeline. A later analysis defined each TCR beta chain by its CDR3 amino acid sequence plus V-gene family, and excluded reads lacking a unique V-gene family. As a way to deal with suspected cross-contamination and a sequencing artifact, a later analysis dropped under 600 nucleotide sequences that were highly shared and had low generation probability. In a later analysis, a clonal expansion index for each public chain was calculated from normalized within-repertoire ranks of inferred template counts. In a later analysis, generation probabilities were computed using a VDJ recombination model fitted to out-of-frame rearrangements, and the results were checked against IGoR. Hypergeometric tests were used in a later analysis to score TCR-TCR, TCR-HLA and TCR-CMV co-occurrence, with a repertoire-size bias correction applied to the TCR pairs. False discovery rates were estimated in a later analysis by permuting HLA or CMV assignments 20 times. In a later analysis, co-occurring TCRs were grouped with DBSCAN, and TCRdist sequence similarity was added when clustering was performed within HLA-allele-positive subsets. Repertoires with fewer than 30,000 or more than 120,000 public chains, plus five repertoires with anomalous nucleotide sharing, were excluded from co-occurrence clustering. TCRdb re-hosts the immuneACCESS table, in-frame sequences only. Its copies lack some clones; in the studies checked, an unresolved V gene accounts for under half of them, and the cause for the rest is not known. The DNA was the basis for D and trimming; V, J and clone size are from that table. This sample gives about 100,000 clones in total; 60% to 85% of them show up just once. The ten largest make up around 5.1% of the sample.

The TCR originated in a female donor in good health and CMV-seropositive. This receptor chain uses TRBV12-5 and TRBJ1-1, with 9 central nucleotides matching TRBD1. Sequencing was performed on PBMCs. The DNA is TGTGCTAGTGGACTCGGACAGGGGCGGGGGAACACTGAAGCTTTCTTT. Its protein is CASGLGQGRGNTEAFF.